The 16 T cell receptor beta chains below come from one sample, sequenced in a study of blood T cell repertoires in COVID-19. The data were produced by immunoSEQ multiplex PCR, yet TCRdb's version contains in-frame clones alone and is incomplete. The sample lists approximately 210,000 clones, under 90% occurring once. Sequenced input: PBMCs or T cells enriched from blood (not recorded which). Receptors were obtained from a woman aged 55-75 years who had recovered from COVID-19.

V and J are TRBV20-1 and TRBJ2-7; weak D call: TRBD1 (6 bases). The CDR3 spans 11 residues. From germline, CDR1 is DFQATT and CDR2 SNEGSKA (reference sequence). V was trimmed by 8 bases and J by 3 bases, leaving 11 bases between them. The CDR3 spells CSTGQDYEQYF. The CDR3 bases are TGCAGTACGGGACAAGACTACGAGCAGTACTTC.

The rearrangement joins TRBV11-2 to TRBJ2-1; D might be TRBD2 (6 bases). In germline, CDR1 is SGHAT, CDR2 FQNNGV. Trimming stripped 5 bases from V and 5 bases from J, with 13 bases between. The CDR3 is 14 residues long. The CDR3 spells CASSRTTSNNEQFF. For the CDR3, the DNA is TGTGCCAGCAGCAGGACTACCTCTAACAATGAGCAGTTCTTC. The variable domain in full, with the rest retrieved from reference TRBV11-2 and TRBJ2-1, is EAGVAQSPRYKIIEKRQSVAFWCNPISGHATLYWYQQILGQGPKLLIQFQNNGVVDDSQLPKDRFSAERLKGVDSTLKIQPAKLEDSAVYLCASSRTTSNNEQFFGPGTRLTVL.

The chain is built from TRBV4-3 and TRBJ1-1; 7 bases are a match to TRBD1. V dropped 3 bases and J dropped 2; count of bases not matched to a gene: 9. CDR3 size: 16 residues. Germline V lookup: CDR1 LGHNA, CDR2 YSLEER. This chain's CDR3 is CASSQATGTVNTEAFF. CDR3 nucleotides: TGCGCCAGCAGCCAGGCAACCGGGACAGTAAACACTGAAGCTTTCTTT.

This clone occurred a few times. This chain connects TRBV7-9 to TRBJ2-3; D gene ambiguous. Between the trimmed V and J ends, which lost 1 base and 4 bases, there was a span of 6 bases. CDR3 length: 13 amino acids. Germline V gene data show CDR1 as SEHNR and CDR2 as FQNEAQ (reference sequence). This CDR3 reads CASSLGESDTQYF. The CDR3 DNA sequence: TGTGCCAGCAGCTTAGGAGAGTCAGATACGCAGTATTTT.

This clone was seen a handful of times. The rearrangement joins TRBV5-1 to TRBJ1-1; possible D gene TRBD1, 5 bases. Germline loops: CDR1 SGHRS, CDR2 YFSETQ. Deletions cut 4 bases from V and 2 bases from J, with 9 bases between. The CDR3 has 13 residues. The CDR3 sequence is CASSLTENTEAFF. In DNA, the CDR3 is TGCGCCAGCAGCCTGACAGAAAACACTGAAGCTTTCTTT.

V usage is TRBV12-5 and J usage is TRBJ2-1, with a possible D match to TRBD1 (6 bases). Trimming left V 4 bases short and J 5 bases short, with 18 bases between. Germline-derived CDR1 and CDR2 are LGHNT and FRNRAP. The CDR3 is made up of 16 amino acids. The CDR3 coding sequence is TGTGCTAGTGGTTCTCCCCGGGACACCCAAAACAATGAGCAGTTCTTC. Translated, it gives CASGSPRDTQNNEQFF.

The chain employs TRBV6-6 and TRBJ2-1; TRBD2 matches 8 bases. Germline loops: CDR1 MNHNY, CDR2 SVGAGI (reference sequence). The CDR3 consists of 15 residues. Trimming cost V 6 bases and J 0 bases; bases outside gene matches: 4. CDR3 protein: CASSPSGSSYNEQFF. The CDR3 DNA follows: TGTGCCAGCAGCCCCAGCGGGAGCTCCTACAATGAGCAGTTCTTC.

This clone showed up many times. CDR3 sequence: CASSLDGRGYEQYF. CDR3 nucleotides: TGTGCCAGCAGTTTAGACGGGAGGGGATACGAGCAGTACTTC. The V call is TRBV27, the J call TRBJ2-7; 8 bases agree with TRBD2. Germline V gives CDR1 MNHEY, CDR2 SMNVEV (reference sequence). The V gene end was trimmed by 2 bases and the J gene end by 4 bases; junction bases not matched to a gene: 4. The CDR3 contains 14 residues.

The V gene is TRBV6-2 or TRBV6-3, the J gene TRBJ2-1, with D uncertain. V was trimmed by 4 bases and J by 10 bases, leaving 17 bases between them. CDR1 MNHEY and CDR2 SVGEGT come from the germline V gene. The CDR3 totals 14 residues. The CDR3 spells CASSSFMWRSEQFF. The CDR3 DNA reads as TGTGCCAGCAGTTCCTTTATGTGGCGGTCCGAGCAGTTCTTC.

This clone was found a few times. The J gene is TRBJ1-6, the V gene TRBV3-1 (or the pseudogene TRBV3-2); D remains unclear. Per the germline V gene, CDR1 is LGHDT and CDR2 is YNNKEL (reference sequence). Trimming shortened V by 0 bases and J by 11 bases, and 17 bases separated the two germline ends. The CDR3 is 16 amino acids. The CDR3 DNA follows: TGTGCCAGCAGCCAAGATGGGCAAGGCTCATGGACACCCCTCCACTTT. This translates into CASSQDGQGSWTPLHF.

The J gene is TRBJ2-7, the V gene TRBV7-9, with 10 bases fitting TRBD1. Trimming at V came to 3 bases and at J to 0 bases, leaving 8 bases not matched to a gene. Germline-derived CDR1 and CDR2 are SEHNR and FQNEAQ (reference sequence). The CDR3 extends over 17 amino acids. Written as DNA, the CDR3 is TGTGCCAGCAGCTTCAGTTTGGGACAGGGGAGCTCCTACGAGCAGTACTTC. It is translated as CASSFSLGQGSSYEQYF.

The chain recombines TRBV7-2 with TRBJ2-3; 8 bases align to TRBD2. The germline V gene encodes CDR1 SGHTA and CDR2 FQGNSA. V shed 3 bases and J 1 base; nucleotides not matched to a gene: 3. The CDR3 is 15 residues long. The CDR3 reads CASSFSGDRTDTQYF. For the CDR3, the DNA is TGTGCCAGCAGCTTTAGCGGGGACCGCACAGATACGCAGTATTTT.

V gene TRBV9 combines with J gene TRBJ2-1, with TRBD2 matching 7 bases. Per germline, CDR1 SGDLS and CDR2 YYNGEE. The CDR3 is 17 residues long. The junction had 10 bases not matched to a gene; V was cut back by 4 bases and J by 0 bases. Written as DNA, the CDR3 is TGTGCCAGCAGCCCCGACTTAGCGGGTAGCTCCTACAATGAGCAGTTCTTC. It codes for CASSPDLAGSSYNEQFF.

The gene calls are TRBV5-4 and TRBJ2-3; TRBD2 matches at 7 bases. Germline V lookup: CDR1 SGHNT, CDR2 YYREEE (reference sequence). CDR3 length: 15 amino acids. The trim removed 4 bases at V and 4 bases at J, leaving 9 bases unmatched. CDR3 bases: TGTGCCAGCAGCCTCGGACTAGATAAGGCAGATACGCAGTATTTT. This codes for CASSLGLDKADTQYF. The complete variable domain, with remaining parts taken from reference TRBV5-4 and TRBJ2-3, reads ETGVTQSPTHLIKTRGQQVTLRCSSQSGHNTVSWYQQALGQGPQFIFQYYREEENGRGNFPPRFSGLQFPNYSSELNVNALELDDSALYLCASSLGLDKADTQYFGPGTRLTVL.

The genes are TRBV6-4 and TRBJ1-1; 12 nucleotides match TRBD1. Trimming at V came to 6 bases and at J to 7 bases, leaving 6 bases not matched to a gene. This CDR3 region has 14 residues. CDR1 MRHNA and CDR2 SNTAGT come from the germline V gene. CDR3 region: CASSRDRGPYEAFF. The CDR3 DNA reads as TGTGCCAGCAGCCGGGACAGGGGGCCTTATGAAGCTTTCTTT.

This chain links TRBV4-3 with TRBJ1-4; weak D call: TRBD1 (5 bases). Germline V gene lookup returns CDR1 LGHNA and CDR2 YSLEER. The CDR3 covers 16 residues. V gave up 4 bases and J gave up 1 base, with 13 bases separating them. The chain's CDR3 is CASSRWGVGTNEKLFF. In DNA form, the CDR3 reads TGCGCCAGCAGCCGCTGGGGGGTTGGAACTAATGAAAAACTGTTTTTT.